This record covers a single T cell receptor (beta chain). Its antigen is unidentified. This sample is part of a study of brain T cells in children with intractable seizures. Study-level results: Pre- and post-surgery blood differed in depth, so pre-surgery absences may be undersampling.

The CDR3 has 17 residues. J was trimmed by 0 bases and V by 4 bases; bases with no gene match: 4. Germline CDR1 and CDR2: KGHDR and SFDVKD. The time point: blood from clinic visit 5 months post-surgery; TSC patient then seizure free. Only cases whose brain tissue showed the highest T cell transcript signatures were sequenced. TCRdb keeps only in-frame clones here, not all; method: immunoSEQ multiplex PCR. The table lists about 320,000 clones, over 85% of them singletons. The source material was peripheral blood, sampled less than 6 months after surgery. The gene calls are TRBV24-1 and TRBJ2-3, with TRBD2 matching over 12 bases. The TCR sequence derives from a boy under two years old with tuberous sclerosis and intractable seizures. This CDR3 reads CATSDRLAGESTDTQYF. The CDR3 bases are TGTGCCACCAGTGACCGACTAGCGGGAGAGAGCACAGATACGCAGTATTTT.